This T cell receptor (beta chain) was found in a study of blood T cell repertoires in COVID-19. Study-wide context: Both acute and convalescent COVID-19 samples were obtained from the United States, Italy and Spain.

Authors' methods: Amplification of reference gene primers was used by the study to estimate nucleated cell counts. The protocol was immunoSEQ multiplex PCR, while the TCRdb copy is restricted to in-frame clones and leaves out a portion. The V and J calls and clone size come from that table; D and trimming were worked out from the DNA. Of about 97,000 clones listed, 75% to 95% are singletons. The sequenced sample consisted of peripheral blood. This clonotype was obtained from a man aged 55 to 70 with acute or convalescent COVID-19.

CDR3 in amino acids: CASSQWPGSGATDTQYF. The CDR3 nucleotides read TGCGCCAGCAGCCAATGGCCGGGAAGCGGGGCTACAGATACGCAGTATTTT. This sequence joins TRBV4-1 and TRBJ2-3; 7 nucleotides align to TRBD2. CDR3 length: 17 amino acids. The V and J ends lost 2 bases and 3 bases, in that order; junction bases with no gene match: 11. The germline V gene has CDR1 MGHRA and CDR2 YSYEKL.